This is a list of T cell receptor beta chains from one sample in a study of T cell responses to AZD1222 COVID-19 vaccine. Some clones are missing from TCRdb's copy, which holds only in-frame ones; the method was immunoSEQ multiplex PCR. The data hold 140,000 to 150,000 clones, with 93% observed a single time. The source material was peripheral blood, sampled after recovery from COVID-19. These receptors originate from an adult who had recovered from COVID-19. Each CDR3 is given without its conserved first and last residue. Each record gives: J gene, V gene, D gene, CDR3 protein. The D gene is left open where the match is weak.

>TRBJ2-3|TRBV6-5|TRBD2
ASRRTSGGRDTQY
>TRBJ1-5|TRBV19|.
ASSSITGFSNQPQH
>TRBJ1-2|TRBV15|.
ATSRDLVFHYGYT
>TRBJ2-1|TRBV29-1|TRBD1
SVEKRTGIGSYNEQF
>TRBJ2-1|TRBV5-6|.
ASSKTVLYEQF
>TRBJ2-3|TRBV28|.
ASSFLGPGDDTQY
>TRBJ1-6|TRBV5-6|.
ASSPEGPGNNSPLH
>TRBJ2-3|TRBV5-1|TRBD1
ASSADGTGLTDTQY
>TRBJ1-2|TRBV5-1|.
ASSPPDGARGYT
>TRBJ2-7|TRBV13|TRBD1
ASSTGGHPTYEQY
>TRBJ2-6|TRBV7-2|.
ASSSSPGANVLT
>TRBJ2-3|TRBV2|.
ASDRSTDTQY
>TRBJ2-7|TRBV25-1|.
ASRSMGEQY
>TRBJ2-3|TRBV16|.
ASSQSQGSTDTQY
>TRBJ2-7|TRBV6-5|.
ARVTSSYEQY
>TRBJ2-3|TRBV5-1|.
ASAINWPDTQY
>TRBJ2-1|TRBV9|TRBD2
ASGTSGTSSYNEQF
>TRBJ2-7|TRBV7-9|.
ASSLGGSGDEQY
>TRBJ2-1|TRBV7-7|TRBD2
ASSALVGTSGFNEQF
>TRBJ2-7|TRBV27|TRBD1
ASSPPGQVTYEQY
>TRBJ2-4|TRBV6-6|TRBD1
ASSYLGQGKNIQY
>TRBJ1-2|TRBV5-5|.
ASSPTFRVGGYGYT
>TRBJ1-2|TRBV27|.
ASSFGANYGYT
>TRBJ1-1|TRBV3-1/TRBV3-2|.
ASSNREGSEAF